The clone carrying this T cell receptor beta chain is medium-sized (0.01 to 0.1%) in the sample. Its target is unknown. This entry belongs to a study of vaccination and CD4 T cells after COVID-19. Whole-study context: As their vaccination, participants received two doses of either BNT162b2 or mRNA-1273 vaccine.

The CDR3 runs 14 residues. Findings of the study overall: Detection of a median roughly 85% of reactive clones in convalescent patients was confined to the period after vaccination.

Treatment here: roughly 10-day PBMC culture with coronavirus spike peptide pools or control peptides (ViraFEST assay). Positive PCR dates covered March to December 2020, before US Alpha, Beta and Delta variants. The Oncomine TCR Beta short-read assay sequenced DNA from cultured CD4+ T cells. CD4+ T cells were cultured, and genomic DNA was extracted from them. TCRdb used MiXCR to reprocess the PCR reads, holding one entry per CDR3 protein. There are under 20,000 distinct CDR3 sequences in the sample; about 27% occur only once, and 11% lies in the top ten. The rearrangement uses TRBV21-1 and TRBJ1-1; the listed D gene, TRBD1, was not tested against the DNA. TRBV21-1 has pseudogene status. The sequencing input was cultured CD4+ T cells from blood. This TCR derives from a human donor with COVID-19. The CDR3 sequence: CASSRGGSNTEAFF. The CDR3 DNA is TGTGCCAGCAGTCGAGGGGGTTCGAACACTGAAGCTTTCTTT.